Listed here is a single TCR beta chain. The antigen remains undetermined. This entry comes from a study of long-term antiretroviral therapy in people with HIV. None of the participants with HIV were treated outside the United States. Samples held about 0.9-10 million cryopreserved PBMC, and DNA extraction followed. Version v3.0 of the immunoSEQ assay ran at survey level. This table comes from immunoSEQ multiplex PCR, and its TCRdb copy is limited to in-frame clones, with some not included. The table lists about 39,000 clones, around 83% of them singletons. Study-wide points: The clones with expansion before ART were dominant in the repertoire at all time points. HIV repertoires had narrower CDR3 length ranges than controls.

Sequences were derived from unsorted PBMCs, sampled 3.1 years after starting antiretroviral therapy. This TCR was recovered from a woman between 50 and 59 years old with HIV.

The CDR3 DNA reads TGTGCCAGCAGGGTCGAAAGGGAATCACCCCTCCACTTT. Its protein is CASRVERESPLHF. The gene calls are TRBV2 and TRBJ1-6; no reliable D call. V was pared by 6 bases and J by 10 bases, with 13 bases between. CDR1 and CDR2 from the germline V gene are SNHLY and FYNNEI. There are 13 residues in the CDR3.